A single sample is the source of the 15 T cell receptor beta chains below, sequenced in a study of T cell responses to AZD1222 COVID-19 vaccine. The protocol was immunoSEQ multiplex PCR, while the TCRdb copy is restricted to in-frame clones and leaves out a portion. The sample carries 80,000 or so clones, approximately 90% recorded once. The sample in question was peripheral blood, obtained on day 0 of MenACWY control vaccination. Receptor source: an adult in good health.

The V gene is TRBV19, the J gene TRBJ2-6, with D perhaps TRBD1 or TRBD2 (5 bases each). The CDR3 has 17 amino acids. The V end was cut by 7 bases, the J end by 4 bases, with 20 bases between. Germline lookup yields CDR1 LNHDA and CDR2 SQIVND (reference sequence). CDR3 sequence: CASTRDAQPSGANVLTF. CDR3 nucleotides: TGTGCCAGTACACGGGACGCTCAACCGTCGGGGGCCAACGTCCTGACTTTC.

V and J are TRBV9 and TRBJ1-1, with a possible D match to TRBD1 (6 bases). Trimming stripped 4 bases from V and 6 bases from J, with 10 bases between. Germline assignment: CDR1 SGDLS and CDR2 YYNGEE. The CDR3 is 12 residues long. The DNA of the CDR3 is TGTGCCAGCAGCCCGCAGGGGTCTGAAGCTTTCTTT. It specifies CASSPQGSEAFF.

This clone was recorded once. The chain combines TRBV9 with TRBJ1-1, with D perhaps TRBD1 (6 bases). This CDR3 spans 15 amino acids. Per germline, CDR1 SGDLS and CDR2 YYNGEE. V lost 0 bases and J lost 1, with 10 bases in between. CDR3 sequence: CASSVVGGPNTEAFF. CDR3 DNA: TGTGCCAGCAGCGTAGTGGGGGGGCCGAACACTGAAGCTTTCTTT.

J is TRBJ2-7 and V is TRBV27, with TRBD2 matching over 9 bases. Germline V gives CDR1 MNHEY, CDR2 SMNVEV (reference sequence). There are 14 residues in the CDR3. V lost 4 bases and J lost 5; bases outside the gene matches: 6. DNA for the CDR3: TGTGCCAGCAGTTCGGGACTAGCTACCCACGAGCAGTACTTC. It specifies CASSSGLATHEQYF.

The chain employs TRBV28 and TRBJ1-6; possible D gene TRBD1, 5 bases. Germline CDR1 and CDR2: MDHEN and SYDVKM. V shed 5 bases and J shed 7 bases, with 12 bases lying between them. The CDR3 covers 14 residues. In DNA form, the CDR3 reads TGTGCCAGCAGTACTATCGGGGCCAATTCACCCCTCCACTTT. This codes for CASSTIGANSPLHF.

The chain combines TRBV7-8 with TRBJ1-1; D unresolved. CDR3 length: 9 residues. Germline values: CDR1 SGHVS, CDR2 FQNEAQ. V was pared by 5 bases and J by 9 bases, with 4 bases between. The CDR3 loop is CASSPQAFF. CDR3 bases: TGTGCCAGCAGCCCACAAGCTTTCTTT. The full variable domain, rest sourced from reference TRBV7-8 and TRBJ1-1, is GAGVSQSPRYKVAKRGQDVALRCDPISGHVSLFWYQQALGQGPEFLTYFQNEAQLDKSGLPSDRFFAERPEGSVSTLKIQRTQQEDSAVYLCASSPQAFFGQGTRLTVV.

The chain couples TRBV4-3 to TRBJ1-5, with TRBD1 matching 7 bases. The CDR3 runs 16 residues. The V and J ends lost 3 bases and 7 bases, in that order; junction bases with no gene match: 12. CDR1 LGHNA and CDR2 YSLEER come from the germline V gene. The CDR3 region has the DNA TGCGCCAGCAGCCAGGATTTAACAGGGGCAGGGCAGCCCCAGCATTTT. Protein product: CASSQDLTGAGQPQHF.

The chain recombines TRBV12-3 or TRBV12-4 with TRBJ1-1; 7 bases agree with TRBD1. Trimming took 6 bases from V and 4 from J; bases not matched to a gene: 5. CDR3 length: 13 residues. CDR3 DNA sequence: TGTGCCAGCAGGGACGGGACAGTCACTGAAGCTTTCTTT. Translating it yields CASRDGTVTEAFF.

The chain recombines TRBV12-5 with TRBJ1-6, with D perhaps TRBD1 (5 bases). Germline CDR1 LGHNT, CDR2 FRNRAP. The CDR3 contains 14 residues. Trimming removed 3 bases from V and 9 bases from J, with 12 bases in between. CDR3 nucleotide sequence: TGTGCTAGTGGTTTTGACCCTAGGGGTTCACCCCTCCACTTT. This sequence encodes CASGFDPRGSPLHF. The entire variable domain, with the rest obtained from reference TRBV12-5 and TRBJ1-6, is as follows: DARVTQTPRHKVTEMGQEVTMRCQPILGHNTVFWYRQTMMQGLELLAYFRNRAPLDDSGMPKDRFSAEMPDATLATLKIQPSEPRDSAVYFCASGFDPRGSPLHFGNGTRLTVT.

CDR3 residues: CASSSAKDVGELFF. CDR3 sequence (DNA): TGTGCCAGCAGCTCGGCGAAGGATGTCGGGGAGCTGTTTTTT. This chain uses TRBV5-4 with TRBJ2-2; the D is unclear. This CDR3 comprises 14 residues. Deletions cut 3 bases from V and 7 bases from J, with 13 bases between. Per germline, CDR1 SGHNT and CDR2 YYREEE (reference sequence). The full variable domain, with the rest looked up from reference TRBV5-4 and TRBJ2-2, is ETGVTQSPTHLIKTRGQQVTLRCSSQSGHNTVSWYQQALGQGPQFIFQYYREEENGRGNFPPRFSGLQFPNYSSELNVNALELDDSALYLCASSSAKDVGELFFGEGSRLTVL.

This chain joins TRBV5-6 and TRBJ1-2, with 8 positions matching TRBD1. Per germline, CDR1 SGHDT and CDR2 YYEEEE. The CDR3 sequence is 14 residues long. V lost 4 bases and J lost 3; bases outside the gene matches: 5. The CDR3, as DNA: TGTGCCAGCAGCCTAGACAGGGGAGACTATGGCTACACCTTC. Translation gives CASSLDRGDYGYTF. The variable domain in full, completed from reference TRBV5-6 and TRBJ1-2, reads DAGVTQSPTHLIKTRGQQVTLRCSPKSGHDTVSWYQQALGQGPQFIFQYYEEEERQRGNFPDRFSGHQFPNYSSELNVNALLLGDSALYLCASSLDRGDYGYTFGSGTRLTVV.

V usage is TRBV28 and J usage is TRBJ1-5; possible D gene TRBD1, 5 bases. Germline V gene lookup returns CDR1 MDHEN and CDR2 SYDVKM. The V end lost 6 bases, the J end lost 0 bases, and 12 bases lay between the germline ends. The CDR3 runs to 15 residues. DNA of the CDR3: TGTGCCAGCAGCCAGACAGACGATAGCAATCAGCCCCAGCATTTT. As protein: CASSQTDDSNQPQHF. Complete variable domain (other parts from reference TRBV28 and TRBJ1-5): DVKVTQSSRYLVKRTGEKVFLECVQDMDHENMFWYRQDPGLGLRLIYFSYDVKMKEKGDIPEGYSVSREKKERFSLILESASTNQTSMYLCASSQTDDSNQPQHFGDGTRLSIL.

The rearrangement joins TRBV7-7 to TRBJ2-2; perhaps D is TRBD1 or TRBD2 (5 bases each). Germline V gives CDR1 SSHAT, CDR2 FNYEAQ (reference sequence). This CDR3 contains 16 residues. Trimming cost V 5 bases and J 4 bases, with 17 bases left between them. Here the CDR3 reads CASSRTSLGGTGELFF. The DNA of the CDR3 is TGTGCCAGCAGCCGAACCTCCCTTGGGGGCACCGGGGAGCTGTTTTTT.

Only a few counts were recorded for this clone. The chain uses TRBV5-1 and TRBJ1-2, with 8 positions matching TRBD1. Germline V gene sequence: CDR1 SGHRS, CDR2 YFSETQ. There are 14 residues in the CDR3. J lost 8 bases, V lost 0 bases, and 6 bases had no gene match. The CDR3 sequence: CASSLGPQGGGYTF. The CDR3 DNA follows: TGCGCCAGCAGCTTGGGACCACAGGGGGGCGGCTACACCTTC.

In nucleotides, the CDR3 is TGTGCCAGCAGTTTAAACGGGATATACGAGCAGTACTTC. Translation gives CASSLNGIYEQYF. The chain links TRBV12-3 or TRBV12-4 to TRBJ2-7; D possibly corresponds to TRBD2 (5 bases). The V and J ends lost 2 bases and 4 bases respectively, with 9 bases between them. There are 13 residues in the CDR3.